This T cell receptor (beta chain) was documented in a study of cytomegalovirus exposure and HLA in healthy donors. Regarding the study as a whole: Earlier analysis yielded a pattern in which most TCR beta V segments were productive about 87% or about 30% of the time. Apart from CMV serostatus, no immune exposure information was available. According to a later analysis, donors in an Asian-associated ancestry cluster reportedly had fewer N-insertions than the roughly 670-donor mean.

A multiplex PCR was run with 60 Vbeta primers and 13 Jbeta primers. Measured with immunoSEQ multiplex PCR; TCRdb has only the in-frame clones, and not every one. The sample holds fewer than 180,000 clones; 60% to 70% are singletons and the top ten take 7% to 8.5%. This clone was counted between two and nine times. What it binds is not known. Germline V gives CDR1 SGHTA, CDR2 FQGNSA. The germline V and J ends were trimmed by 3 bases and 0 bases, with 8 bases remaining between them. The CDR3 covers 14 residues. The receptor was derived from a woman between 55 and 75 years old in good health and CMV-seropositive. The chain uses TRBV7-2 and TRBJ1-1, with a tentative D call TRBD1 (5 bases). The sequenced sample consisted of PBMCs. In DNA form, the CDR3 reads TGTGCCAGCAGCTTTCAGGGCGTGAACACTGAAGCTTTCTTT. This sequence encodes CASSFQGVNTEAFF.